Listed below are T cell receptor beta chains from one sample, sequenced in a study of blood T cells in healthy people across ages. MiXCR, applied by TCRdb to the 5' RACE reads, yields one record per CDR3 protein. The sample shows around 820,000 distinct CDR3 sequences, approximately 25% of them seen only once. This sample also belongs to another study, concerning T cells of mothers and their children.

The sample was blood. Receptors were obtained from a boy aged 5-17 years in good health. The CDR3 runs from the conserved cysteine through the conserved F or W. D genes are given only for firm matches. Expanded clones are given a class, and other clones once, few, many or no size at all.

j_gene,v_gene,abundance,d_gene,CDR3nt,CDR3aa
TRBJ1-2,TRBV27,few,.,TGTGCCAGCAGTTCAGATCAACAGGGTCCCTATGGCTACACCTTC,CASSSDQQGPYGYTF
TRBJ2-5,TRBV20-1,.,.,TGCAGTGCTAGGCCTCGAACAGAGACCCAGTACTTC,CSARPRTETQYF
TRBJ1-1,TRBV18,.,.,TGTGCCAGCTCACCACTGGACGGGGGGAAGACTGAAGCTTTCTTT,CASSPLDGGKTEAFF
TRBJ2-1,TRBV20-1,.,TRBD2,TGCAGTGCTTCTCCCGGGACTAGCGGGGGTGGTGAGCAGTTCTTC,CSASPGTSGGGEQFF
TRBJ2-5,TRBV29-1,.,.,TGCAGCGTTGACCCCTTGGAGTCCCAGTACTTC,CSVDPLESQYF
TRBJ1-1,TRBV29-1,few,.,TGCAGCGTTCAGGACAGCCCGGGGACTGAAGCTTTCTTT,CSVQDSPGTEAFF
TRBJ1-2,TRBV3-1,.,.,TGTGCCAGCAGCCAAGGAGATGGGGAGGATGGGAGTGTCTACACCTTC,CASSQGDGEDGSVYTF
TRBJ2-2,TRBV28,.,.,TGTGCCAGCAGTAGATACAGTCGGAACACCGGGGAGCTGTTTTTT,CASSRYSRNTGELFF
TRBJ1-2,TRBV11-2,few,TRBD1,TGTGCCAGCAGCTGGAGACAGGGAGTATTGTATGGCTACACCTTC,CASSWRQGVLYGYTF
TRBJ1-4,TRBV5-6,.,.,TGTGCCAGCAGCTTGGACCCAGCGACTCTGGGGGCAAAGCTGTTTTTT,CASSLDPATLGAKLFF